The 21 T cell receptor beta chains in this list originate from one sample, sequenced in a study of CD8+ T cells in alopecia areata. Extracted RNA was reverse transcribed, and the resulting cDNA served as sequencing template. Assay: immunoSEQ multiplex PCR; the TCRdb copy retains only in-frame clones and omits some. Among fewer than 150,000 clones listed, roughly two fifths were seen once. Sequencing was carried out using CD4+ T cells sorted from blood. The receptor source for this set is a human donor with alopecia areata.

The chain couples TRBV23-1 to TRBJ2-7, with 9 bases identical to TRBD2. TRBV23-1 is classed as an ORF, of uncertain function. Unmatched junction bases numbered 8, after V lost 2 bases and J lost 3 bases. The CDR3 has 16 residues. In nucleotides, the CDR3 is TGCGCCAGCAGTCAAGCCCAGCGGGAGGATAACTACGAGCAGTACTTC. Translation: CASSQAQREDNYEQYF.

The V gene is TRBV30, the J gene TRBJ2-1, with 13 nucleotides matching TRBD2. CDR3 length equals 17 residues. Germline V gene sequence: CDR1 GTSNPN, CDR2 SVGIG (reference sequence). With V trimmed by 7 bases and J by 0 bases, 9 bases remained unmatched. The CDR3 region has the DNA TGTGCCTCAACCGGGACTAGCGGGACTTCCTCCTACAATGAGCAGTTCTTC. Protein product: CASTGTSGTSSYNEQFF. Filled out from reference TRBV30 and TRBJ2-1, the complete variable domain reads SQTIHQWPATLVQPVGSPLSLECTVEGTSNPNLYWYRQAAGRGLQLLFYSVGIGQISSEVPQNLSASRPQDRQFILSSKKLLLSDSGFYLCASTGTSGTSSYNEQFFGPGTRLTVL.

This clone was observed a few times. The rearrangement uses TRBV29-1 and TRBJ2-3, with TRBD2 identical over 10 bases. The CDR3 is made up of 16 amino acids. CDR1 is SQVTM and CDR2 is ANQGSEA in the germline V gene. V lost 1 base, J lost 4 bases, and 8 bases stayed unmatched. CDR3 in DNA: TGCAGCGTTGAAGGGTCGAGCGGGAGGGCCCCAGATACGCAGTATTTT. It specifies CSVEGSSGRAPDTQYF.

This chain links TRBV29-1 with TRBJ1-2, with 8 bases that match TRBD1. Germline V lookup: CDR1 SQVTM, CDR2 ANQGSEA. With 3 bases clipped from V and 8 bases from J, the junction kept 5 bases outside the gene matches. The CDR3 runs to 12 residues. The CDR3 bases are TGCAGCGTTGACCCGACAGGGGACGGCTACACCTTC. The encoded protein is CSVDPTGDGYTF.

The V call is TRBV7-9, the J call TRBJ2-5; TRBD1 matches at 8 bases. The V and J ends lost 3 bases and 4 bases, in that order; junction bases with no gene match: 1. Germline V gene data show CDR1 as SEHNR and CDR2 as FQNEAQ (reference sequence). The CDR3 extends over 13 amino acids. The CDR3 here is CASSLTGVETQYF. CDR3 DNA: TGTGCCAGCAGCTTGACAGGGGTAGAGACCCAGTACTTC.

The chain combines TRBV25-1 with TRBJ1-2, with 7 bases identical to TRBD1. CDR1 is MGHDK and CDR2 is SYGVNS in the germline V gene. The CDR3 is made up of 13 amino acids. With V trimmed by 6 bases and J by 8 bases, 9 bases remained unmatched. The CDR3 region is CASSETGLRGYTF. In DNA form, the CDR3 reads TGTGCCAGCAGCGAGACAGGGCTGCGCGGCTACACCTTC.

There are a few counts of this clone. The rearrangement links TRBV28 to TRBJ2-6; 10 bases are shared with TRBD2. CDR3 length equals 18 residues. Germline CDR1 MDHEN, CDR2 SYDVKM. J gave up 0 bases and V 5 bases, and 7 bases lay outside the gene matches. Here the CDR3 DNA reads TGTGCCAGCAGTGCCCTAGCGGGAGCCCTCTCTGGGGCCAACGTCCTGACTTTC. This encodes CASSALAGALSGANVLTF.

The rearrangement links TRBV2 to TRBJ2-7; no clear D. This CDR3 spans 12 amino acids. Germline V CDR1 and CDR2: SNHLY, FYNNEI. V lost 6 bases and J 0 bases, leaving 6 bases between the germline ends. The CDR3: CASRRSSYEQYF. The CDR3 bases are TGTGCCAGCAGAAGGAGCTCCTACGAGCAGTACTTC. Full variable domain (remainder filled in from reference TRBV2 and TRBJ2-7): EPEVTQTPSHQVTQMGQEVILRCVPISNHLYFYWYRQILGQKVEFLVSFYNNEISEKSEIFDDQFSVERPDGSNFTLKIRSTKLEDSAMYFCASRRSSYEQYFGPGTRLTVT.

This clone appeared a few times. The rearrangement links TRBV29-1 to TRBJ2-1, with 13 bases lining up with TRBD2. The CDR3 loop spans 15 amino acids. Germline loops: CDR1 SQVTM, CDR2 ANQGSEA. The junction had 4 bases not matched to a gene; V was cut back by 0 bases and J by 8 bases. The CDR3 protein is CSVEDLGTSGDEQFF. For the CDR3, the DNA is TGCAGCGTTGAAGATCTCGGGACTAGCGGGGATGAGCAGTTCTTC.

V gene TRBV28 combines with J gene TRBJ2-7; TRBD1 matches 7 bases. Per the germline V gene, CDR1 is MDHEN and CDR2 is SYDVKM. The CDR3 contains 13 residues. Trimming took 8 bases from V and 0 from J; bases not matched to a gene: 4. The CDR3 protein is CASFRDSSYEQYF. DNA for the CDR3: TGTGCCAGCTTCCGGGACAGCTCCTACGAGCAGTACTTC.

V usage is TRBV7-9 and J usage is TRBJ1-1, with no clear D. Trimming stripped 6 bases from V and 1 base from J, with 12 bases between. Germline V CDR1 and CDR2: SEHNR, FQNEAQ (reference sequence). This CDR3 comprises 14 residues. CDR3 nucleotide sequence: TGTGCCAGCAGTTCAAGCGGGAAGAACACTGAAGCTTTCTTT. This translates into CASSSSGKNTEAFF.

V gene TRBV5-1 combines with J gene TRBJ2-5, with TRBD2 as a possible D gene (5 bases). The CDR3 covers 13 residues. Germline-derived CDR1 and CDR2 are SGHRS and YFSETQ. V was pared by 9 bases and J by 5 bases, with 17 bases between. The CDR3 sequence: CATSGNPVETQYF. Here the CDR3 DNA reads TGCGCCACCTCCGGGAACCCGGTGGAGACCCAGTACTTC.

This chain connects TRBV9 to TRBJ1-2; maybe TRBD1 (5 bases). Germline V CDR1 and CDR2: SGDLS, YYNGEE. V lost 5 bases to trimming and J lost 2 bases, with 10 bases between them. This CDR3 spans 13 amino acids. CDR3 nucleotide sequence: TGTGCCAGCAGTACCCGGGGGAACTATGGCTACACCTTC. Translated: CASSTRGNYGYTF.

This sequence joins TRBV7-2 and TRBJ2-6; unclear D gene. Germline V gene data show CDR1 as SGHTA and CDR2 as FQGNSA. This CDR3 contains 15 residues. Trimming shortened V by 5 bases and J by 3 bases, and 11 bases separated the two germline ends. CDR3 residues: CASSVGGGGANVLTF. The CDR3 coding sequence is TGTGCCAGCAGCGTCGGTGGTGGTGGGGCCAACGTCCTGACTTTC.

There are a few counts of this clone. Other DNA sequences in the sample encode the same CDR3. This sequence joins TRBV29-1 and TRBJ1-5; D unclear. This CDR3 region has 13 residues. V shed 1 base and J shed 1 base, with 5 bases lying between them. CDR1 is SQVTM and CDR2 is ANQGSEA in the germline V gene. The CDR3: CSVEVGSNQPQHF. As DNA, the CDR3 is TGCAGCGTTGAAGTAGGGAGCAATCAGCCCCAGCATTTT.

The chain recombines TRBV23-1 with TRBJ2-7; a weak D match, TRBD1 (6 bases). TRBV23-1 is an open reading frame, and its role is uncertain. The length of the CDR3 is 16 residues. Trimming took 6 bases from V and 5 from J, leaving 23 bases between them. CDR3 in amino acids: CASSRNKAGVNDEQYF. CDR3 DNA sequence: TGCGCCAGCAGCCGGAACAAGGCAGGGGTGAATGACGAGCAGTACTTC.

This clone came up a few times. This chain links TRBV6-5 with TRBJ2-5; D possibly matches TRBD1 or TRBD2 (5 bases each). Deletions cut 0 bases from V and 12 bases from J, with 17 bases between. The CDR3 runs 14 residues. Germline CDR1 reads MNHEY; CDR2 reads SVGAGI. The CDR3 DNA is TGTGCCAGCAGTTACTCATCTGAGGGGCAACCTAAGTACTTC. Protein sequence: CASSYSSEGQPKYF.

V usage is TRBV4-1 and J usage is TRBJ2-7; D not certain. The germline V and J ends were trimmed by 0 bases and 4 bases, with 16 bases remaining between them. Germline assignment: CDR1 MGHRA and CDR2 YSYEKL. The CDR3 is 16 amino acids. The CDR3 protein is CASSQELAGTTYEQYF. CDR3 DNA sequence: TGCGCCAGCAGCCAAGAGTTAGCAGGAACGACATACGAGCAGTACTTC.

The chain combines TRBV5-1 with TRBJ2-1; 7 bases align to TRBD1. The V gene end was trimmed by 0 bases and the J gene end by 2 bases; junction bases not matched to a gene: 2. The CDR3 runs 15 residues. CDR1 is SGHRS, CDR2 YFSETQ, per germline. The DNA of the CDR3 is TGCGCCAGCAGCTTGGAGGGGGCTACCTACAATGAGCAGTTCTTC. Translated: CASSLEGATYNEQFF.

The gene calls are TRBV25-1 and TRBJ1-2, with 7 bases matching TRBD1. The germline V gene encodes CDR1 MGHDK and CDR2 SYGVNS. The J segment lost 2 bases and the V segment lost 4 bases, leaving 7 bases of the junction unmatched. This CDR3 region has 15 residues. CDR3 protein: CASSAGQTANYGYTF. The CDR3 DNA reads as TGTGCCAGCAGTGCGGGACAGACGGCGAACTATGGCTACACCTTC.

This clone was found once. The gene calls are TRBV2 and TRBJ1-2; the D is unclear. Germline assignment: CDR1 SNHLY and CDR2 FYNNEI. CDR3 length: 14 residues. With 6 bases removed from V and 6 bases from J, the gap between germline ends came to 17 bases. The chain's CDR3 is CASSPPQQRNGYTF. The CDR3 nucleotides read TGTGCCAGCAGCCCCCCACAGCAGAGAAATGGCTACACCTTC.